One TCR beta chain is described in this entry. This specimen belongs to a study of technical replicates of blood from a few donors. Sequencing was performed with immunoSEQ multiplex PCR; in TCRdb, only in-frame clones are kept and a portion is missing. Of about 88,000 clones in the sample, just under 95% were seen once. There are 10 residues in the CDR3. Germline V CDR1 and CDR2: MDHEN, SYDVKM. Deletions cut 8 bases from V and 11 bases from J, with 11 bases between. The sequence came from a human donor in good health. The material sequenced was T cells isolated from PBMCs. The gene calls are TRBV28 and TRBJ2-3; tentatively, D is TRBD1 (6 bases). DNA for the CDR3: TGTGCCAGCGGGATCAGGGGGCAGTATTTT. Translation gives CASGIRGQYF.